This TCR beta chain was recovered during a study of cytomegalovirus exposure and HLA in healthy donors. Background on the study: Clustering assigned 81% of the roughly 430 genotyped donors to the Caucasian-associated ancestry cluster. Study results and limitations: In vitro, a few CMV-associated chains proved specific for CMV antigens. Highly shared variants forming one cluster were likely a sequencing artifact.

On this clone itself: Its matching antigen is unknown.

The CDR3 runs 14 residues. Germline CDR1 MDHEN, CDR2 SYDVKM. Trimming shortened V by 3 bases and J by 4 bases, and 13 bases separated the two germline ends. A multiplex PCR was run with 60 Vbeta primers and 13 Jbeta primers. Per the authors' pipeline: Among the unique TCR beta chains that a later analysis counted, about 81 million in all, about 10 million were shared. Libraries were prepared by immunoSEQ multiplex PCR; TCRdb keeps only in-frame clonotypes and omits some of them. V, J and clone size derive from that table, while D and trimming were established from the DNA sequence. The sample has over 120,000 clones; roughly three quarters are singletons.

The receptor was derived from a female donor in good health and CMV-seronegative. Sequenced: PBMCs. The chain employs TRBV28 and TRBJ2-7; no reliable D call. The CDR3 DNA is TGTGCCAGCAGTTTTGGCGGCAGTTGGTACGAGCAGTACTTC. Its protein is CASSFGGSWYEQYF.